The clone carrying this T cell receptor beta chain has only a few counts. V dropped 5 bases and J dropped 5; count of bases not matched to a gene: 5. CDR1 is SNHLY and CDR2 is FYNNEI in the germline V gene. The CDR3 is 13 amino acids. These data come from a study of blood T cell repertoires in COVID-19. Measured with immunoSEQ multiplex PCR; TCRdb has only the in-frame clones, and not every one. The sample has tens of thousands of clones, about 86% seen once. The chain couples TRBV2 to TRBJ2-7, with 8 bases matching TRBD1. The clonotype originates from an older man in a cohort sampled during active COVID-19. Sequences were obtained from peripheral blood. The CDR3 is CASSKDRDNEQYF. The CDR3 nucleotides are TGTGCCAGCAGTAAGGACAGGGATAACGAGCAGTACTTC.